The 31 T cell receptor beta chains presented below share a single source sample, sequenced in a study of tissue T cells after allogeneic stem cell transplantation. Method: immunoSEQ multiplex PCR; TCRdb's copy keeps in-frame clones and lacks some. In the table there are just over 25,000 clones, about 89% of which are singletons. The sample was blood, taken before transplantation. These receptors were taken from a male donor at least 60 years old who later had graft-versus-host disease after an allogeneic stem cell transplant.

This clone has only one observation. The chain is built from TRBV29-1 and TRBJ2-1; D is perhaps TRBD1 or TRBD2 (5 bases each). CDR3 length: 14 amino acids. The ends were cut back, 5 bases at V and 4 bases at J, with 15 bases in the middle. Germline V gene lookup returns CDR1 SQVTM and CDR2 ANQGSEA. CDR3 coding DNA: TGCAGCGTTTCTACCGGGACGGCATACAATGAGCAGTTCTTC. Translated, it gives CSVSTGTAYNEQFF.

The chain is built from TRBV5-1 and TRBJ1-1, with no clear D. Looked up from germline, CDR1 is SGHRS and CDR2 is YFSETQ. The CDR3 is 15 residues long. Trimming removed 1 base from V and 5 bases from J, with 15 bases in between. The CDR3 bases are TGCGCCAGCAGCTTGTCCCCGACATCGAGGACTGAAGCTTTCTTT. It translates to CASSLSPTSRTEAFF. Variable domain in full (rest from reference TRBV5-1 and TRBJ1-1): KAGVTQTPRYLIKTRGQQVTLSCSPISGHRSVSWYQQTPGQGLQFLFEYFSETQRNKGNFPGRFSGRQFSNSRSEMNVSTLELGDSALYLCASSLSPTSRTEAFFGQGTRLTVV.

The chain's CDR3 is CASSAGRADTQYF. The CDR3 bases are TGCGCCAGCAGCGCCGGACGAGCAGATACGCAGTATTTT. The chain employs TRBV5-1 and TRBJ2-3; D unresolved. In germline, CDR1 is SGHRS, CDR2 YFSETQ. V was shortened by 4 bases and J by 4 bases, with 10 bases between the two germline ends. This CDR3 is 13 amino acids long.

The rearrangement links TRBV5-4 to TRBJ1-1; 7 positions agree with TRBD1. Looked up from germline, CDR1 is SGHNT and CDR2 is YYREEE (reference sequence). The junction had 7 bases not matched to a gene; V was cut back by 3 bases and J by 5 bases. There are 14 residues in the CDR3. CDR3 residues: CASSSRQGGTEAFF. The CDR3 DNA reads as TGTGCCAGCAGCTCCCGACAGGGCGGGACTGAAGCTTTCTTT. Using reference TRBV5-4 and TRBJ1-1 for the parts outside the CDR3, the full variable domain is ETGVTQSPTHLIKTRGQQVTLRCSSQSGHNTVSWYQQALGQGPQFIFQYYREEENGRGNFPPRFSGLQFPNYSSELNVNALELDDSALYLCASSSRQGGTEAFFGQGTRLTVV.

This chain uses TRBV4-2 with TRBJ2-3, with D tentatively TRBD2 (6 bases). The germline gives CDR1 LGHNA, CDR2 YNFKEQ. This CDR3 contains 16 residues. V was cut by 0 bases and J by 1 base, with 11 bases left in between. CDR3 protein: CASSQELASGTDTQYF. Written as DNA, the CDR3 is TGTGCCAGCAGCCAAGAGCTTGCTAGCGGCACAGATACGCAGTATTTT.

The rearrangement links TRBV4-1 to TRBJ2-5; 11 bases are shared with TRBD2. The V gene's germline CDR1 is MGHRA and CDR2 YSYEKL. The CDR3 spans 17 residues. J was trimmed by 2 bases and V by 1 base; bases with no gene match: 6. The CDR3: CASSQGGLAGEQETQYF. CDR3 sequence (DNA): TGCGCCAGCAGCCAAGGCGGACTAGCGGGCGAACAAGAGACCCAGTACTTC.

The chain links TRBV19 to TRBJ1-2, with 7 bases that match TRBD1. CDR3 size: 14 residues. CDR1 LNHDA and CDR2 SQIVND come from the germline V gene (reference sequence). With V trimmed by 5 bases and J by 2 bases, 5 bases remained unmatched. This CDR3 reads CASSQGGENYGYTF. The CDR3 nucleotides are TGTGCCAGTAGTCAAGGGGGCGAGAACTATGGCTACACCTTC.

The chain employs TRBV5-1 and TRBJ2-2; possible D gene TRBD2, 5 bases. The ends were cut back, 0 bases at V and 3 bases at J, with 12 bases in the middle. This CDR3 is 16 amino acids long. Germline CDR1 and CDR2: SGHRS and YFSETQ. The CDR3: CASSLASSTDTGELFF. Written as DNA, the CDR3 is TGCGCCAGCAGCTTGGCTAGCAGCACGGACACCGGGGAGCTGTTTTTT.

The DNA of the CDR3 is TGTGCCAGCAGCCCCTCCGGGAGGAATAGCAATCAGCCCCAGCATTTT. It translates to CASSPSGRNSNQPQHF. The chain links TRBV4-2 to TRBJ1-5; no clear D. Germline CDR1 reads LGHNA; CDR2 reads YNFKEQ. The CDR3 consists of 16 residues. Trimming removed 4 bases from V and 0 bases from J, with 13 bases in between.

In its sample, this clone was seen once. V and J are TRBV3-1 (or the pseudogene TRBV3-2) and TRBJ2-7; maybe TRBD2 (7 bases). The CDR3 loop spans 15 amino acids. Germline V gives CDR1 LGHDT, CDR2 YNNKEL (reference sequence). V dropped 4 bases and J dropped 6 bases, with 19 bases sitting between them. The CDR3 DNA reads TGTGCCAGCAGCCGCCCCCGGGGGAGGGGGGGCGAGCAGTACTTC. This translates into CASSRPRGRGGEQYF.

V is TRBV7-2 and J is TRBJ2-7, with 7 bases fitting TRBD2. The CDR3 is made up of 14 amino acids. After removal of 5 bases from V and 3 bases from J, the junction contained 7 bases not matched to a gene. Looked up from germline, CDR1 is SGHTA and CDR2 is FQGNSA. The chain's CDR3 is CASSLSGLFYEQYF. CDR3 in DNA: TGTGCCAGCAGCCTATCGGGACTATTCTACGAGCAGTACTTC.

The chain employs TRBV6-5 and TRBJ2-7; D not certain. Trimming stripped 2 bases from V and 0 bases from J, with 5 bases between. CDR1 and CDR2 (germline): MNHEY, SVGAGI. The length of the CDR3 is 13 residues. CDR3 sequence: CASSYRPSYEQYF. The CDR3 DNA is TGTGCCAGCAGTTACCGACCCTCCTACGAGCAGTACTTC.

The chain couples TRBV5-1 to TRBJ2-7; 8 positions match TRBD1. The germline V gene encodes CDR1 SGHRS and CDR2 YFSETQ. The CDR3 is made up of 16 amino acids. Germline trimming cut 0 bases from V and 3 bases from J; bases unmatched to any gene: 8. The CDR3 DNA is TGCGCCAGCAGCTTGGTTGAGGTACAGGGGGGCTACGAGCAGTACTTC. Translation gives CASSLVEVQGGYEQYF. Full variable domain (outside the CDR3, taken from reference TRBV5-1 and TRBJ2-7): KAGVTQTPRYLIKTRGQQVTLSCSPISGHRSVSWYQQTPGQGLQFLFEYFSETQRNKGNFPGRFSGRQFSNSRSEMNVSTLELGDSALYLCASSLVEVQGGYEQYFGPGTRLTVT.

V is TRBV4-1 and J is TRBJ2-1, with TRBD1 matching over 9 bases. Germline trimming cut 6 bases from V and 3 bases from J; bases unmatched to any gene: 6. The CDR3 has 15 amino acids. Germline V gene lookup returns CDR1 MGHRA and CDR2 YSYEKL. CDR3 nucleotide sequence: TGCGCCAGCAGGATGGACAGGGGAAGCTACAATGAGCAGTTCTTC. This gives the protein CASRMDRGSYNEQFF.

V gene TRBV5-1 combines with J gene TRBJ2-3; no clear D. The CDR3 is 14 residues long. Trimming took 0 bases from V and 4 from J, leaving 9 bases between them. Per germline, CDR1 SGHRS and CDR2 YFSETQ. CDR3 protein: CASSLERHPDTQYF. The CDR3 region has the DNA TGCGCCAGCAGCTTGGAAAGGCACCCAGATACGCAGTATTTT.

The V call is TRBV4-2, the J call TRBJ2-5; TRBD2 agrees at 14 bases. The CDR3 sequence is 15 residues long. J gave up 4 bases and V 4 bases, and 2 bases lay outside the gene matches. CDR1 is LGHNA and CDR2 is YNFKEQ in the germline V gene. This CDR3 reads CASSPGLAGGETQYF. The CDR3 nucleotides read TGTGCCAGCAGCCCCGGACTAGCGGGGGGAGAGACCCAGTACTTC.

In DNA form, the CDR3 reads TGTGCCAGCAGCCCTAAAGCGGGGGGCTCCTACAATGAGCAGTTCTTC. This translates into CASSPKAGGSYNEQFF. The chain joins TRBV3-1 (or the pseudogene TRBV3-2) to TRBJ2-1, with 9 nucleotides matching TRBD2. The CDR3 loop spans 16 amino acids. Looked up from germline, CDR1 is LGHDT and CDR2 is YNNKEL (reference sequence). J gave up 0 bases and V 4 bases, and 4 bases lay outside the gene matches.

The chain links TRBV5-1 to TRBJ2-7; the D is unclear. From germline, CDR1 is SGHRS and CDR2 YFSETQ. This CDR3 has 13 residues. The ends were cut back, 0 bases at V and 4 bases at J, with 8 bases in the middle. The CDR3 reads CASSLAAEYEQYF. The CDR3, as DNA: TGCGCCAGCAGCTTGGCCGCGGAATACGAGCAGTACTTC.

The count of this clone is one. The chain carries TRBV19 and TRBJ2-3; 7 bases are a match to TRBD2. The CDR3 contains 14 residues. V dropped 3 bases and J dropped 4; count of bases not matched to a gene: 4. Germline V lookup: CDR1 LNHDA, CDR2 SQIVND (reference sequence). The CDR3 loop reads CASSIAGAPDTQYF. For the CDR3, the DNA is TGTGCCAGTAGTATTGCGGGAGCGCCAGATACGCAGTATTTT.

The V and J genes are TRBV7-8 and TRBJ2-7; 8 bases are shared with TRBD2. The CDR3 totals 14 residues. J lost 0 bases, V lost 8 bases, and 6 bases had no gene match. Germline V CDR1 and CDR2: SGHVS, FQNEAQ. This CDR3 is CASARSGSSYEQYF. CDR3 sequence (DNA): TGTGCCAGCGCCCGCAGCGGGAGCTCCTACGAGCAGTACTTC.

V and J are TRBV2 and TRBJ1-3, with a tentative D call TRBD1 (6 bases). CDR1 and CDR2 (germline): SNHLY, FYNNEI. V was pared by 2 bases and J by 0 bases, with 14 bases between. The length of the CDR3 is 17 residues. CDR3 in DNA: TGTGCCAGCAGTGAACAGGGGCGGTATAGCTCTGGAAACACCATATATTTT. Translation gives CASSEQGRYSSGNTIYF.

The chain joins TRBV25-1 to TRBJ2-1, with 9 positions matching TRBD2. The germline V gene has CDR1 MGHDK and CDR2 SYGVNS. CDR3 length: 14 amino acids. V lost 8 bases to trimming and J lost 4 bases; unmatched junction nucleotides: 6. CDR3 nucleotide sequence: TGTGCCAGCGGGCGGGGGGGCCTATACAATGAGCAGTTCTTC. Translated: CASGRGGLYNEQFF. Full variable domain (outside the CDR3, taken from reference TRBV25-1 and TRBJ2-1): EADIYQTPRYLVIGTGKKITLECSQTMGHDKMYWYQQDPGMELHLIHYSYGVNSTEKGDLSSESTVSRIRTEHFPLTLESARPSHTSQYLCASGRGGLYNEQFFGPGTRLTVL.

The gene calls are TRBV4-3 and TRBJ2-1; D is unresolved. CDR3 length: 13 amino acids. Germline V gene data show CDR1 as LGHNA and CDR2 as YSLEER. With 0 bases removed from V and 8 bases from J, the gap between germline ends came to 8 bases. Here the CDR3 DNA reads TGCGCCAGCAGCCAAGATAAGGAATATGAGCAGTTCTTC. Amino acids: CASSQDKEYEQFF.

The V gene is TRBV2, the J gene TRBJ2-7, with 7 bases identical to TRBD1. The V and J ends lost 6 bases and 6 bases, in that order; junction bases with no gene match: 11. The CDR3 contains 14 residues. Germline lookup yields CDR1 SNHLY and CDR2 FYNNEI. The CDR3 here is CASRDRDSLSEQYF. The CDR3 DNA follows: TGTGCCAGCAGAGACCGGGACAGCCTCTCCGAGCAGTACTTC.

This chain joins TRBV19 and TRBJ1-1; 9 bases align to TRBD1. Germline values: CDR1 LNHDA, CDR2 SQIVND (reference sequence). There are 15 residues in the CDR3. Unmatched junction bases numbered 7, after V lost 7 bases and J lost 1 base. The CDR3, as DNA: TGTGCCAGTATACGGACAGGGGCCGCGAACACTGAAGCTTTCTTT. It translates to CASIRTGAANTEAFF.

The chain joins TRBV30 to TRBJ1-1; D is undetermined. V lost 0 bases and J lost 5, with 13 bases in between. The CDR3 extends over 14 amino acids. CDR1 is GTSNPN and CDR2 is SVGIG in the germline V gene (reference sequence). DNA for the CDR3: TGTGCCTGGAGTGTACAGATAAGCGTAACTGAAGCTTTCTTT. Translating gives CAWSVQISVTEAFF.

Written as DNA, the CDR3 is TGCGCCAGCAGCTTGGGGAACAGGGTTTGGGCTAACTATGGCTACACCTTC. Encoded protein: CASSLGNRVWANYGYTF. The genes are TRBV5-1 and TRBJ1-2, with a tentative D call TRBD1 (6 bases). The V end was cut by 0 bases, the J end by 0 bases, with 15 bases between. The germline V gene has CDR1 SGHRS and CDR2 YFSETQ. The CDR3 runs to 17 residues. Combining the CDR3 with reference TRBV5-1 and TRBJ1-2 gives the whole variable domain KAGVTQTPRYLIKTRGQQVTLSCSPISGHRSVSWYQQTPGQGLQFLFEYFSETQRNKGNFPGRFSGRQFSNSRSEMNVSTLELGDSALYLCASSLGNRVWANYGYTFGSGTRLTVV.

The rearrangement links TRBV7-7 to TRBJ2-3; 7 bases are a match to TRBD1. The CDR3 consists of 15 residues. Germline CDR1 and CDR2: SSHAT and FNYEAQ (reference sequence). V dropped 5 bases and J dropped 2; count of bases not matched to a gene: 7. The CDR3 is CASSRQGRSTDTQYF. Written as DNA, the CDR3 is TGTGCCAGCAGCCGACAGGGCAGATCCACAGATACGCAGTATTTT.

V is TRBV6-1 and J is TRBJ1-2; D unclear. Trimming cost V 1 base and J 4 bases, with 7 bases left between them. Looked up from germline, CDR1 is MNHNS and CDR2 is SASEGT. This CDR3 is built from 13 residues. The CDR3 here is CASSEGHRYGYTF. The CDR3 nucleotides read TGTGCCAGCAGTGAAGGACACCGCTATGGCTACACCTTC.

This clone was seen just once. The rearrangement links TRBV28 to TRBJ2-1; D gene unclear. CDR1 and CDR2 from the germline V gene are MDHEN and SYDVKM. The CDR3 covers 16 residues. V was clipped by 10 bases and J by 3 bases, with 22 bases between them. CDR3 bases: TGTGCCACCCGAGGCCAATGGAAAGTAAACTACAATGAGCAGTTCTTC. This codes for CATRGQWKVNYNEQFF.

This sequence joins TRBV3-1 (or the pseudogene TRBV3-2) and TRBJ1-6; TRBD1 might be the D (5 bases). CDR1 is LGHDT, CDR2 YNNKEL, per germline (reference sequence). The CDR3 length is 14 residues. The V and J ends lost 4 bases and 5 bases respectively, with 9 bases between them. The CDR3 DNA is TGTGCCAGCAGCCTCAGGGACCATAATTCACCCCTCCACTTT. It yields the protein CASSLRDHNSPLHF.